This paragraph covers one T cell receptor (beta chain) sequence. What it binds is unknown. The record originates from a study of regulatory T cells in long-lasting Graves disease. Findings and limits, study-wide: It was peripheral blood alone, not thyroid tissue, that was studied.

Relying on iRepertoire HTBI primers and Arm-PCR of CDR3 regions, the team built TCR beta libraries. Each CDR3 protein gets one entry after TCRdb re-called the multiplex PCR reads with MiXCR. The repertoire consists of 500,000 or so distinct CDR3 sequences, with roughly 15% occurring once and the leading ten covering roughly 18%. The time point is: newly diagnosed GD, antithyroid drugs for less than 3 months. The TCR library used RNA extracted from PBMCs. Peripheral blood, approximately 9 milliliters of it, was drawn into EDTA tubes. This CDR3 is built from 14 residues. Germline lookup yields CDR1 MDHEN and CDR2 SYDVKM. Losses at the gene ends were 7 bases for V and 8 bases for J; bases not matched to a gene: 11. The data were also submitted as part of a second study, on T cells in Graves' hyperthyroidism and ophthalmopathy. That paper notes: Hyperthyroidism, newly diagnosed and lasting under 2 months, affected patients aged 18 to 65. First-round RT-PCR with HTBI primers amplified the TCR CDR3 region.

The clonotype was recovered from a woman aged 50 to 60 with Graves disease. The sample consisted of peripheral blood mononuclear cells (PBMCs), taken at new diagnosis, from a patient treated with antithyroid drugs. The chain carries TRBV28 and TRBJ1-3; TRBD1 matches 7 bases. The CDR3 region is CASKQTGMTDTIYF. CDR3 nucleotide sequence: TGTGCCAGCAAACAGACAGGGATGACAGACACCATATATTTT.